Presented here are 20 T cell receptor beta chains from one specimen sequenced in a study of T cells in Graves' hyperthyroidism and ophthalmopathy. It was RNA transcripts that yielded the amplified TCR beta CDR3 regions. Primed by the HTBI set, a first-round RT-PCR was run on the TCR CDR3. TCRdb itself ran the multiplex PCR reads through MiXCR, one entry per CDR3 protein. The table includes around 440,000 distinct CDR3 sequences, more than 15% detected once. Sequences were obtained from blood. The receptor source for this set is a woman between 18 and 29 years old with Graves' hyperthyroidism.

This chain's CDR3 is CASSSGTNGRVSEQFF. The DNA for the CDR3 is TGTGCCAGCAGCTCAGGGACTAACGGGAGGGTAAGTGAGCAGTTCTTC. The rearrangement links TRBV11-2 to TRBJ2-1; TRBD2 aligns across 8 bases. Germline V lookup: CDR1 SGHAT, CDR2 FQNNGV. J was trimmed by 9 bases and V by 4 bases; bases with no gene match: 14. The CDR3 is made up of 16 amino acids. The full variable domain, completed using reference TRBV11-2 and TRBJ2-1, is EAGVAQSPRYKIIEKRQSVAFWCNPISGHATLYWYQQILGQGPKLLIQFQNNGVVDDSQLPKDRFSAERLKGVDSTLKIQPAKLEDSAVYLCASSSGTNGRVSEQFFGPGTRLTVL.

This chain connects TRBV6-1 to TRBJ2-7; D is uncertain. V was trimmed by 6 bases and J by 2 bases, leaving 14 bases between them. Germline values: CDR1 MNHNS, CDR2 SASEGT. The CDR3 spans 14 residues. The CDR3 region is CASRAVYTTYEQYF. The CDR3 region has the DNA TGTGCCAGCAGGGCCGTTTATACCACCTACGAGCAGTACTTC.

This chain joins TRBV20-1 and TRBJ1-5; D not resolved. Germline V gene lookup returns CDR1 DFQATT and CDR2 SNEGSKA (reference sequence). This CDR3 has 11 residues. Deletions cut 0 bases from V and 7 bases from J, with 4 bases between. The CDR3 nucleotides are TGCAGTGCTAGAGATAGCCAGCCCCAGCATTTT. Encoded protein: CSARDSQPQHF.

This clonotype was detected many times. The rearrangement uses TRBV12-3 or TRBV12-4 and TRBJ1-5, with a possible D match to TRBD1 (6 bases). The CDR3 consists of 14 residues. Trimming left V 6 bases short and J 5 bases short, with 14 bases between. CDR3: CASSPSEGDQPQHF. CDR3 DNA sequence: TGTGCCAGCAGCCCCAGCGAGGGGGATCAGCCCCAGCATTTT.

This clonotype was counted ten times or more. The J gene is TRBJ2-5, the V gene TRBV7-8, with 11 bases that match TRBD2. This CDR3 has 16 residues. Germline V gives CDR1 SGHVS, CDR2 FQNEAQ. The ends lost 0 bases at V and 4 bases at J; junction bases unmatched: 4. CDR3 loop: CASSLASGGAGETQYF. As DNA, the CDR3 is TGTGCCAGCAGCTTAGCTAGCGGGGGGGCCGGAGAGACCCAGTACTTC.

This clonotype was seen repeatedly, ten times or more. The V call is TRBV18, the J call TRBJ2-5; possibly TRBD1 for D (6 bases). Germline V gives CDR1 KGHSH, CDR2 LQKENI. Trimming removed 2 bases at V and 0 bases at J, with 13 bases between. The CDR3 is 16 amino acids. The CDR3 DNA reads TGTGCCAGCTCACCAGGGGCAGGGGCGCACCAAGAGACCCAGTACTTC. This gives the protein CASSPGAGAHQETQYF.

This clonotype was detected many times. The chain couples TRBV4-1 to TRBJ1-5; D is undetermined. CDR1 and CDR2 (germline): MGHRA, YSYEKL. CDR3 length: 15 residues. With 1 base removed from V and 4 bases from J, the gap between germline ends came to 11 bases. The CDR3, as DNA: TGCGCCAGCAGCCAAGTCCCCCTCCTTAATCAGCCCCAGCATTTT. It yields the protein CASSQVPLLNQPQHF.

There are many counts of this clonotype. The genes are TRBV28 and TRBJ2-7; the match to TRBD1 covers 9 bases. The J segment lost 3 bases and the V segment lost 5 bases, leaving 8 bases of the junction unmatched. The germline V gene has CDR1 MDHEN and CDR2 SYDVKM. The CDR3 is 15 amino acids. CDR3 region: CASSTRQGGNYEQYF. CDR3 bases: TGTGCCAGCAGTACCCGACAGGGGGGAAACTACGAGCAGTACTTC.

At least ten counts were recorded for this clonotype. V is TRBV28 and J is TRBJ1-2; D is unclear. This CDR3 comprises 12 residues. Germline V gives CDR1 MDHEN, CDR2 SYDVKM. Trimming took off 3 bases at V and 4 bases at J, with 6 bases between the two ends. In DNA form, the CDR3 reads TGTGCCAGCAGTTTTGACATCTATGGCTACACCTTC. This sequence encodes CASSFDIYGYTF.

This clonotype was observed many times. The chain employs TRBV28 and TRBJ2-2; D call uncertain. V dropped 3 bases and J dropped 0 bases, with 11 bases sitting between them. The CDR3 loop spans 16 amino acids. The germline V gene has CDR1 MDHEN and CDR2 SYDVKM. CDR3 in amino acids: CASSLPLPSNTGELFF. In DNA form, the CDR3 reads TGTGCCAGCAGTTTGCCCCTCCCATCGAACACCGGGGAGCTGTTTTTT.

This clonotype was picked up many times. V gene TRBV4-1 combines with J gene TRBJ1-1; TRBD1 agrees at 10 bases. With 4 bases clipped from V and 3 bases from J, the junction kept 8 bases outside the gene matches. The CDR3 contains 16 residues. Germline V gene data show CDR1 as MGHRA and CDR2 as YSYEKL. The CDR3 sequence is CASSRRQGAVDTEAFF. The DNA for the CDR3 is TGCGCCAGCAGCCGGAGACAGGGGGCTGTGGACACTGAAGCTTTCTTT.

The rearrangement joins TRBV20-1 to TRBJ1-2; D uncertain. CDR1 and CDR2 from the germline V gene are DFQATT and SNEGSKA (reference sequence). This CDR3 spans 11 amino acids. Trimming took 5 bases from V and 4 from J, leaving 8 bases between them. CDR3 sequence reads: CSAWIPYGYTF. The DNA of the CDR3 is TGCAGTGCTTGGATCCCCTATGGCTACACCTTC.

The chain employs TRBV4-2 and TRBJ2-5, with 9 bases that match TRBD2. The CDR3 extends over 15 amino acids. Trimming at V came to 2 bases and at J to 2 bases, leaving 3 bases not matched to a gene. The germline CDR1 and CDR2 sequences are LGHNA and YNFKEQ. Here the CDR3 reads CASSQNAGGQETQYF. In DNA form, the CDR3 reads TGTGCCAGCAGCCAAAACGCGGGGGGGCAAGAGACCCAGTACTTC.

The chain employs TRBV6-5 and TRBJ2-7, with 14 bases lining up with TRBD2. Germline CDR1 is MNHEY and CDR2 is SVGAGI. CDR3 length: 18 amino acids. V lost 0 bases to trimming and J lost 4 bases; unmatched junction nucleotides: 8. CDR3 loop: CASSYSNKGLAGVYEQYF. CDR3 nucleotides: TGTGCCAGCAGTTACTCGAATAAGGGACTAGCGGGAGTATACGAGCAGTACTTC.

In its sample, this clonotype was seen many times. The rearrangement uses TRBV28 and TRBJ1-5, with no clear D. The CDR3 contains 14 residues. From germline, CDR1 is MDHEN and CDR2 SYDVKM. V was shortened by 1 base and J by 1 base, with 5 bases between the two germline ends. The CDR3 spells CASSLSASNQPQHF. As DNA, the CDR3 is TGTGCCAGCAGTTTATCGGCGAGCAATCAGCCCCAGCATTTT.

This clonotype was observed at least ten times. The gene calls are TRBV30 and TRBJ1-1; D gene uncertain. V gave up 2 bases and J gave up 6 bases, with 13 bases separating them. Per the germline V gene, CDR1 is GTSNPN and CDR2 is SVGIG (reference sequence). The CDR3 runs to 13 residues. CDR3 region: CAWSQNLKAEAFF. The CDR3 DNA reads as TGTGCCTGGAGTCAAAACCTCAAGGCTGAAGCTTTCTTT.

This clonotype has just one count. A much larger clonotype is one base distant, so this may be a read error. Since no conserved phenylalanine or tryptophan closes the CDR3, a read error is the likely cause. This chain joins TRBV27 and TRBJ2-1; TRBD2 is a possible D gene (5 bases). V was shortened by 7 bases and J by 7 bases, with 11 bases between the two germline ends. Germline V lookup: CDR1 MNHEY, CDR2 SMNVEV (reference sequence). This CDR3 comprises 12 residues. The CDR3: CASTGRRNEQFS. CDR3 nucleotide sequence: TGTGCCAGCACAGGCCGGAGGAATGAGCAGTTCTCC.

Notes on this clonotype: A read error may explain this, as a much larger clone is one base away. In this CDR3 the conserved last residue, phenylalanine or tryptophan, is missing, so a read error is likely. V and J are TRBV11-3 and TRBJ2-7; the D gene is possibly TRBD2 (6 bases). The CDR3 is 15 amino acids. V was clipped by 0 bases and J by 3 bases, with 12 bases between them. Germline lookup yields CDR1 SGHNT and CDR2 YENEEA. CDR3 loop: CASSLDSGLIYEQYL. The CDR3 DNA is TGTGCCAGCAGCTTAGATAGCGGACTAATCTACGAGCAGTACCTC.

This clonotype appeared many times. CDR3: CASSPLPGSEAFF. The CDR3 DNA sequence: TGCGCCAGCAGCCCGCTGCCGGGCTCTGAAGCTTTCTTT. The chain uses TRBV5-1 and TRBJ1-1; D unclear. Per germline, CDR1 SGHRS and CDR2 YFSETQ. Trimming removed 4 bases at V and 6 bases at J, with 13 bases between. The CDR3 has 13 residues.

This clonotype was detected ten times or more. The chain couples TRBV5-1 to TRBJ2-5, with D uncertain. Per germline, CDR1 SGHRS and CDR2 YFSETQ. V gave up 3 bases and J gave up 1 base, with 4 bases separating them. This CDR3 comprises 12 residues. DNA for the CDR3: TGCGCCAGCAGCTGGGGCCAAGAGACCCAGTACTTC. Protein: CASSWGQETQYF.